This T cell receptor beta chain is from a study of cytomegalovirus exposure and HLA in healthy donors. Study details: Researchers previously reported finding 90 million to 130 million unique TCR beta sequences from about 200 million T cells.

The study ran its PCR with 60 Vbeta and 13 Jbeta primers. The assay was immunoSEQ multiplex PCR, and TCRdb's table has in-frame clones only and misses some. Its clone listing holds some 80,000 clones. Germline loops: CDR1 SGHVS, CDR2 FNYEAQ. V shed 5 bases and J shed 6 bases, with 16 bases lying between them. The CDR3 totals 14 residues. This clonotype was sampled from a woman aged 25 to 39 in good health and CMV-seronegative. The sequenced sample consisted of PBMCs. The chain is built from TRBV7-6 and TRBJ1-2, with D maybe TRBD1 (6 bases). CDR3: CASSRLAGGDGYTF. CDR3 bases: TGTGCCAGCAGCCGGTTAGCGGGGGGCGATGGCTACACCTTC.